These 2 T cell receptor beta chains came from one sample sequenced in a study of OX40 agonist ivuxolimab in advanced cancers. This table comes from immunoSEQ multiplex PCR, and its TCRdb copy is limited to in-frame clones, with some not included. Among 75,000 to 90,000 clones listed, approximately 85% were seen once. The starting material was CD4+ or CD8+ T cells sorted from blood, obtained in a trial of the OX40 agonist ivuxolimab. These receptors were taken from an adult with an advanced solid tumor such as melanoma, head and neck, liver or kidney cancer.

The chain couples TRBV5-1 to TRBJ1-2; a possible D gene is TRBD1 (6 bases). The V gene's germline CDR1 is SGHRS and CDR2 YFSETQ. V was trimmed by 4 bases and J by 6 bases, leaving 19 bases between them. The CDR3 has 15 amino acids. CDR3 sequence (DNA): TGCGCCAGCAGCCCCACAGGGTACCTCAATGATGGCTACACCTTC. Translated: CASSPTGYLNDGYTF. Using reference TRBV5-1 and TRBJ1-2 for the parts outside the CDR3, the full variable domain is KAGVTQTPRYLIKTRGQQVTLSCSPISGHRSVSWYQQTPGQGLQFLFEYFSETQRNKGNFPGRFSGRQFSNSRSEMNVSTLELGDSALYLCASSPTGYLNDGYTFGSGTRLTVV.

The CDR3 here is CASSLAGLNTGELFF. The CDR3 region has the DNA TGCGCCAGCAGCTTGGCGGGACTAAACACCGGGGAGCTGTTTTTT. The chain uses TRBV5-1 and TRBJ2-2, with 7 nucleotides matching TRBD2. This CDR3 has 15 residues. Trimming cost V 0 bases and J 2 bases; bases outside gene matches: 1. CDR1 SGHRS and CDR2 YFSETQ come from the germline V gene.